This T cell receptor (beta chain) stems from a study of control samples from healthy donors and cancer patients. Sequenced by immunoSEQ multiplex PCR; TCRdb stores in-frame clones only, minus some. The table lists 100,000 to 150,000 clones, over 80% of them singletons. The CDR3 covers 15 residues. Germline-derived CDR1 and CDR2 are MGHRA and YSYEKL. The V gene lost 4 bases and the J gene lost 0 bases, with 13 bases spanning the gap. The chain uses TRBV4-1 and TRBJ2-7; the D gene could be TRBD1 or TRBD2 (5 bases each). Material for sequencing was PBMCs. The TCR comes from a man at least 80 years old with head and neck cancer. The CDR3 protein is CASSPGTGDSYEQYF. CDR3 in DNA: TGCGCCAGCAGCCCAGGGACCGGTGACTCCTACGAGCAGTACTTC.